This T cell receptor beta chain was obtained from a study of Ad26.COV2.S vaccination and SARS-CoV-2 variants. For the study at large: Donor had been placed in the Ad26.COV2.S arm of the COV1001 trial. General observations from the study: Researchers reported similar non-spike TCR breadth in vaccine and placebo recipients. It was reported that spike-specific CD8+ and CD4+ T cell responses were substantially broad after vaccination.

This table comes from immunoSEQ multiplex PCR, and its TCRdb copy is limited to in-frame clones, with some not included. This sample has approximately 420,000 clones; approximately 90% occur once, and the top ten carry 3.5%. With regard to this clone: Its antigen is unidentified.

The sample's treatment: around 19 received Ad26.COV2.S at low or high dose, single or two shots; 5 received placebo; per-sample allocation not given. The samples date from day 63 after the first vaccine or placebo injection. The CDR3 extends over 14 amino acids. Germline V lookup: CDR1 SGDLS, CDR2 YYNGEE. The V gene end was trimmed by 1 base and the J gene end by 5 bases; junction bases not matched to a gene: 3. Material: peripheral blood, obtained in a trial of Ad26.COV2.S vaccine versus placebo. V usage is TRBV9 and J usage is TRBJ2-5, with 9 positions matching TRBD2. The clonotype comes from a person between 18 and 59 years old who received the Ad26.COV2.S COVID-19 vaccine or a placebo. The CDR3 coding sequence is TGTGCCAGCAGCGTACTAGCGGGGAGGGAGACCCAGTACTTC. Its protein is CASSVLAGRETQYF.